The 29 T cell receptor beta chains presented below share a single source sample, sequenced in a study of response to subunit inactivated influenza vaccine. MiXCR, applied by TCRdb to the RT-PCR reads, yields one record per CDR3 protein. The sample holds some 500,000 distinct CDR3 sequences, 13% seen once. Material: PBMCs from blood, obtained about 40 days after vaccination. The receptors here all came from a man aged 45-65 years who received an inactivated influenza vaccine.

The rearrangement joins TRBV7-2 to TRBJ2-7, with 7 positions matching TRBD2. Trimming took 1 base from V and 6 from J; bases not matched to a gene: 6. CDR3 length: 14 amino acids. Germline V gene data show CDR1 as SGHTA and CDR2 as FQGNSA. CDR3 nucleotide sequence: TGTGCCAGCAGCTTAGGCGGGAGTAGATCCGAGCAGTACTTC. Residues: CASSLGGSRSEQYF.

CDR3 nucleotides: TGCGCCAGCAGCTCGGGAGGAGATAAGCAGTACTTC. Its translation: CASSSGGDKQYF. This chain uses TRBV5-1 with TRBJ2-7, with TRBD2 matching 7 bases. CDR3 length: 12 residues. The V gene's germline CDR1 is SGHRS and CDR2 YFSETQ. V was pared by 3 bases and J by 8 bases, with 5 bases of the junction left unmatched. Full variable domain (rest looked up from reference TRBV5-1 and TRBJ2-7): KAGVTQTPRYLIKTRGQQVTLSCSPISGHRSVSWYQQTPGQGLQFLFEYFSETQRNKGNFPGRFSGRQFSNSRSEMNVSTLELGDSALYLCASSSGGDKQYFGPGTRLTVT.

V and J are TRBV10-3 and TRBJ2-7, with 12 bases aligning to TRBD2. The CDR3 extends over 17 amino acids. Germline lookup yields CDR1 ENHRY and CDR2 SYGVKD. Trimming at V came to 0 bases and at J to 3 bases, leaving 6 bases not matched to a gene. DNA for the CDR3: TGTGCCATCAGTGAGTCGAGACTAGCGGGAGACGACTACGAGCAGTACTTC. Translated: CAISESRLAGDDYEQYF.

This clonotype was picked up a small number of times. The J gene is TRBJ2-3, the V gene TRBV20-1, with D possibly matching TRBD2 (5 bases). The germline gives CDR1 DFQATT, CDR2 SNEGSKA (reference sequence). The CDR3 sequence is 14 residues long. Trimming shortened V by 3 bases and J by 4 bases, and 14 bases separated the two germline ends. This chain's CDR3 is CSARAGYVPDTQYF. CDR3 sequence (DNA): TGCAGTGCTAGGGCGGGTTACGTCCCAGATACGCAGTATTTT.

The gene calls are TRBV20-1 and TRBJ2-1; 7 nucleotides align to TRBD1. Germline CDR1 is DFQATT and CDR2 is SNEGSKA (reference sequence). CDR3 length: 12 amino acids. V was pared by 7 bases and J by 7 bases, with 7 bases of the junction left unmatched. The CDR3 loop reads CSGETGWNEQFF. As DNA, the CDR3 is TGCAGTGGTGAGACAGGGTGGAATGAGCAGTTCTTC.

This clonotype was seen only a few times. This rearrangement joins TRBV15 to TRBJ1-6; D is perhaps TRBD1 (5 bases). This CDR3 comprises 16 residues. Germline CDR1 is LNHNV and CDR2 is YYDKDF (reference sequence). Between the trimmed V and J ends, which lost 0 bases and 1 base, there was a span of 7 bases. The CDR3 protein is CATSRDRASYNSPLHF. In nucleotides, the CDR3 is TGTGCCACCAGCAGAGACAGGGCTTCCTATAATTCACCCCTCCACTTT.

This clonotype has a handful of counts. This rearrangement joins TRBV5-1 to TRBJ1-2; 9 bases are shared with TRBD1. V dropped 3 bases and J dropped 1; count of bases not matched to a gene: 4. Germline V gene data show CDR1 as SGHRS and CDR2 as YFSETQ. The CDR3 totals 15 residues. CDR3 amino acids: CASSSGQGDNYGYTF. CDR3 DNA: TGCGCCAGCAGCTCGGGACAGGGCGATAACTATGGCTACACCTTC.

The V call is TRBV7-8, the J call TRBJ1-1; TRBD1 might be the D (5 bases). This CDR3 comprises 15 residues. Deletions cut 6 bases from V and 0 bases from J, with 14 bases between. Germline lookup yields CDR1 SGHVS and CDR2 FQNEAQ. In DNA form, the CDR3 reads TGTGCCAGCAGACTAGGACCAGGGTTGAACACTGAAGCTTTCTTT. This sequence encodes CASRLGPGLNTEAFF.

The chain combines TRBV5-1 with TRBJ2-7; TRBD1 aligns across 8 bases. Germline V gives CDR1 SGHRS, CDR2 YFSETQ. With 4 bases clipped from V and 5 bases from J, the junction kept 11 bases outside the gene matches. This CDR3 contains 15 residues. CDR3 region: CASSPGQGGLNEQYF. The CDR3 nucleotides read TGCGCCAGCAGCCCCGGACAGGGAGGATTGAACGAGCAGTACTTC.

This clonotype has just a few counts. The chain couples TRBV7-9 to TRBJ1-4; D gene ambiguous. Trimming took 7 bases from V and 0 from J, leaving 15 bases between them. Germline loops: CDR1 SEHNR, CDR2 FQNEAQ (reference sequence). The CDR3 sequence is 16 residues long. Here the CDR3 reads CASIPGGTTTNEKLFF. CDR3 DNA sequence: TGTGCCAGCATTCCGGGCGGAACTACAACTAATGAAAAACTGTTTTTT. The variable domain in full, with the rest retrieved from reference TRBV7-9 and TRBJ1-4, is DTGVSQNPRHKITKRGQNVTFRCDPISEHNRLYWYRQTLGQGPEFLTYFQNEAQLEKSRLLSDRFSAERPKGSFSTLEIQRTEQGDSAMYLCASIPGGTTTNEKLFFGSGTQLSVL.

The genes are TRBV4-3 and TRBJ1-5, with 7 bases identical to TRBD1. This CDR3 comprises 19 residues. V lost 4 bases and J lost 2; bases outside the gene matches: 17. In germline, CDR1 is LGHNA, CDR2 YSLEER. The CDR3 sequence is CASSRQVDRNPSGNQPQHF. The CDR3 bases are TGCGCCAGCAGCCGCCAAGTGGACAGGAATCCCTCAGGCAATCAGCCCCAGCATTTT.

This clonotype was detected a few times. The chain combines TRBV2 with TRBJ2-3; possibly TRBD1 or TRBD2 for D (6 bases each). V gave up 7 bases and J gave up 1 base, with 15 bases separating them. The CDR3 totals 15 residues. Per the germline V gene, CDR1 is SNHLY and CDR2 is FYNNEI. The CDR3 protein is CASTKEGGRTDTQYF. CDR3 DNA: TGTGCCAGCACCAAAGAGGGGGGCCGCACAGATACGCAGTATTTT. The entire variable domain, with the rest obtained from reference TRBV2 and TRBJ2-3, is as follows: EPEVTQTPSHQVTQMGQEVILRCVPISNHLYFYWYRQILGQKVEFLVSFYNNEISEKSEIFDDQFSVERPDGSNFTLKIRSTKLEDSAMYFCASTKEGGRTDTQYFGPGTRLTVL.

This clonotype was recorded a few times. The chain employs TRBV4-1 and TRBJ2-6; D not resolved. Germline V gene lookup returns CDR1 MGHRA and CDR2 YSYEKL. Trimming cost V 1 base and J 4 bases, with 11 bases left between them. The CDR3 length is 16 residues. CDR3 in amino acids: CASSQAGVPGANVLTF. The CDR3 region has the DNA TGCGCCAGCAGCCAAGCCGGAGTCCCCGGGGCCAACGTCCTGACTTTC.

This clonotype was observed a handful of times. The chain has TRBV20-1 and TRBJ2-7, with TRBD1 as a possible D gene (6 bases). The germline gives CDR1 DFQATT, CDR2 SNEGSKA (reference sequence). The germline V and J ends were trimmed by 3 bases and 0 bases, with 18 bases remaining between them. This CDR3 contains 16 residues. This CDR3 reads CSARATGTRFSYEQYF. The CDR3 DNA follows: TGCAGTGCTAGGGCAACCGGGACAAGATTCTCCTACGAGCAGTACTTC.

This clonotype has a handful of counts. The chain joins TRBV20-1 to TRBJ2-3; 8 bases fit TRBD2. V was clipped by 7 bases and J by 2 bases; unmatched bases: 8. Germline CDR1 and CDR2: DFQATT and SNEGSKA (reference sequence). This CDR3 spans 14 amino acids. The CDR3 DNA reads TGCAGTGTACCGAATAGCGGGATCACAGATACGCAGTATTTT. It translates to CSVPNSGITDTQYF.

The sample holds a few counts of this clonotype. This chain uses TRBV18 with TRBJ2-5; D call uncertain. The V end lost 1 base, the J end lost 3 bases, and 9 bases lay between the germline ends. The germline V gene encodes CDR1 KGHSH and CDR2 LQKENI. CDR3 length: 14 residues. CDR3 sequence (DNA): TGTGCCAGCTCACCACGGAAAGGGAAAGAGACCCAGTACTTC. Translated: CASSPRKGKETQYF.

This clonotype was observed a handful of times. The CDR3 sequence: CASSSRPGGLLGTQYF. CDR3 coding DNA: TGTGCCAGCAGTTCCCGCCCAGGGGGCCTTCTGGGGACCCAGTACTTC. The V and J genes are TRBV27 and TRBJ2-5, with 8 positions matching TRBD1. The CDR3 runs 16 residues. Germline V CDR1 and CDR2: MNHEY, SMNVEV (reference sequence). V shed 4 bases, J shed 7 bases, and the junction held 14 bases outside the gene matches.

This clonotype occurred a few times. The V gene is TRBV29-1, the J gene TRBJ2-1; no clear D gene. Trimming removed 2 bases at V and 10 bases at J, with 6 bases between. The CDR3 contains 10 residues. The V gene's germline CDR1 is SQVTM and CDR2 ANQGSEA. CDR3 nucleotides: TGCAGCGTTGAATTAGGGGAGCAGTTCTTC. Residues: CSVELGEQFF.

This clonotype was counted between two and nine times. The chain couples TRBV7-8 to TRBJ2-7; 8 nucleotides line up with TRBD2. Germline CDR1 is SGHVS and CDR2 is FQNEAQ. Trimming took 0 bases from V and 4 from J; bases not matched to a gene: 8. This CDR3 region has 16 residues. The CDR3 region is CASSLASAGGRYEQYF. Written as DNA, the CDR3 is TGTGCCAGCAGCTTAGCTTCCGCGGGGGGACGATACGAGCAGTACTTC.

The rearrangement joins TRBV29-1 to TRBJ2-5; 8 positions agree with TRBD1. The germline gives CDR1 SQVTM, CDR2 ANQGSEA. The length of the CDR3 is 14 residues. Trimming removed 4 bases from V and 5 bases from J; junction bases left unmatched: 9. CDR3 amino acids: CSVGTGSGRETQYF. The CDR3 DNA is TGCAGCGTTGGGACAGGGTCTGGTCGGGAGACCCAGTACTTC.

The chain combines TRBV28 with TRBJ2-7, with D uncertain. This CDR3 comprises 15 residues. Trimming cost V 6 bases and J 0 bases, with 15 bases left between them. Germline-derived CDR1 and CDR2 are MDHEN and SYDVKM. CDR3 region: CASSSTPTSSYEQYF. CDR3 in DNA: TGTGCCAGCAGCTCAACTCCAACAAGCTCCTACGAGCAGTACTTC.

The V and J genes are TRBV20-1 and TRBJ1-1; D may be TRBD1 (5 bases). The CDR3 has 13 residues. Germline CDR1 and CDR2: DFQATT and SNEGSKA (reference sequence). V was shortened by 6 bases and J by 4 bases, with 15 bases between the two germline ends. The CDR3 sequence is CSAPRKGITEAFF. The CDR3, as DNA: TGCAGTGCCCCCCGAAAGGGGATCACTGAAGCTTTCTTT.

The chain links TRBV20-1 to TRBJ2-1, with D tentatively TRBD1 (5 bases). Germline CDR1 DFQATT, CDR2 SNEGSKA (reference sequence). This CDR3 region has 15 residues. V gave up 0 bases and J gave up 8 bases, with 17 bases separating them. This CDR3 reads CSARDPQGHLDEQFF. CDR3 bases: TGCAGTGCTAGAGATCCTCAGGGTCACCTCGATGAGCAGTTCTTC.

The sample holds a few counts of this clonotype. The chain employs TRBV4-1 and TRBJ2-5; no definite D call. This CDR3 region has 15 residues. V lost 3 bases and J lost 2, with 13 bases in between. The germline V gene encodes CDR1 MGHRA and CDR2 YSYEKL. For the CDR3, the DNA is TGCGCCAGCAGCCAGTCTTGGACCTATCAAGAGACCCAGTACTTC. Protein: CASSQSWTYQETQYF.

At least ten counts were recorded for this clonotype. The J gene is TRBJ2-1, the V gene TRBV12-3 or TRBV12-4; 8 bases align to TRBD2. This CDR3 spans 14 amino acids. V shed 8 bases, J shed 7 bases, and the junction held 10 bases outside the gene matches. CDR3 nucleotides: TGTGCCAGCCGGTCGGGGGGGGCGGTGAATGAGCAGTTCTTC. It specifies CASRSGGAVNEQFF.

V gene TRBV10-3 combines with J gene TRBJ2-3; TRBD1 might be the D (5 bases). Deletions cut 7 bases from V and 4 bases from J, with 12 bases between. CDR3 length: 13 amino acids. CDR1 ENHRY and CDR2 SYGVKD come from the germline V gene. The CDR3 reads CAITPGLADTQYF. The CDR3, as DNA: TGTGCCATCACCCCAGGGTTAGCAGATACGCAGTATTTT.

Ten or more counts support this clonotype. The J gene is TRBJ2-3, the V gene TRBV5-1, with a possible D match to TRBD2 (7 bases). The CDR3 length is 14 residues. Between the trimmed V and J ends, which lost 4 bases and 5 bases, there was a span of 14 bases. Germline V gene lookup returns CDR1 SGHRS and CDR2 YFSETQ. The CDR3 sequence: CASSRGGGQDTQYF. The CDR3 DNA sequence: TGCGCCAGCAGCCGGGGCGGGGGACAAGATACGCAGTATTTT.

In this sample, this clonotype turned up a few times. V usage is TRBV18 and J usage is TRBJ2-7; no reliable D call. CDR1 and CDR2 from the germline V gene are KGHSH and LQKENI. V was pared by 0 bases and J by 8 bases, with 8 bases between. The CDR3 totals 12 residues. The CDR3: CASSPPTRQQYF. The CDR3 nucleotides are TGTGCCAGCTCACCACCTACCCGGCAGCAGTACTTC.

CDR3 sequence reads: CSANHGGITEAFF. The CDR3, as DNA: TGCAGCGCCAACCACGGGGGGATCACTGAAGCTTTCTTT. V and J are TRBV29-1 and TRBJ1-1; tentative D call: TRBD1 (5 bases). The ends were cut back, 7 bases at V and 4 bases at J, with 16 bases in the middle. This CDR3 is 13 amino acids long. Germline lookup yields CDR1 SQVTM and CDR2 ANQGSEA. Full variable domain (remainder filled in from reference TRBV29-1 and TRBJ1-1): SAVISQKPSRDICQRGTSLTIQCQVDSQVTMMFWYRQQPGQSLTLIATANQGSEATYESGFVIDKFPISRPNLTFSTLTVSNMSPEDSSIYLCSANHGGITEAFFGQGTRLTVV.